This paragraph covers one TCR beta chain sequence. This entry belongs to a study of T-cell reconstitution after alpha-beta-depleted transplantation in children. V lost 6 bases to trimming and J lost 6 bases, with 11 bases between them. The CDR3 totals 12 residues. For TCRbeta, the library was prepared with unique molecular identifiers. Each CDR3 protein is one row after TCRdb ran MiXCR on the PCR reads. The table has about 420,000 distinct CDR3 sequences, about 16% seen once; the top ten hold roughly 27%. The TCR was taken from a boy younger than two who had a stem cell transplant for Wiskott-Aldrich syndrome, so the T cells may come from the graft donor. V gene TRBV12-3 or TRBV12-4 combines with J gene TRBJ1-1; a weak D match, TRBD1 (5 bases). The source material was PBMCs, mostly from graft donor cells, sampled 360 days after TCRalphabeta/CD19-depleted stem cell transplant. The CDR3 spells CASSPAGPEAFF. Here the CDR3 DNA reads TGTGCCAGCAGCCCCGCGGGGCCTGAAGCTTTCTTT.